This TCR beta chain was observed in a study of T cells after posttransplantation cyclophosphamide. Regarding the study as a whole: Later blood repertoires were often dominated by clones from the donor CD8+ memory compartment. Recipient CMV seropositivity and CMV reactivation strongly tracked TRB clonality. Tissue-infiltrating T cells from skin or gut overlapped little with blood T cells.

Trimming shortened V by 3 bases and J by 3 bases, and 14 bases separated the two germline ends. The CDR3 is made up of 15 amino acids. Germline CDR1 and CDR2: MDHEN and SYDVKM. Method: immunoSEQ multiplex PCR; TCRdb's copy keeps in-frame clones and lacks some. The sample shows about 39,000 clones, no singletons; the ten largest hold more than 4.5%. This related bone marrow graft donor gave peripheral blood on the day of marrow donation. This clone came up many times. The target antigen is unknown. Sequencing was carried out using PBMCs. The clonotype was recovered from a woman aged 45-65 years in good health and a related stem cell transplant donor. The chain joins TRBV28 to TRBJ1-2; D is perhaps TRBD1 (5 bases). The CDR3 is CASSFSGERDYGYTF. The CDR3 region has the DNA TGTGCCAGCAGTTTTTCGGGGGAACGGGACTATGGCTACACCTTC.